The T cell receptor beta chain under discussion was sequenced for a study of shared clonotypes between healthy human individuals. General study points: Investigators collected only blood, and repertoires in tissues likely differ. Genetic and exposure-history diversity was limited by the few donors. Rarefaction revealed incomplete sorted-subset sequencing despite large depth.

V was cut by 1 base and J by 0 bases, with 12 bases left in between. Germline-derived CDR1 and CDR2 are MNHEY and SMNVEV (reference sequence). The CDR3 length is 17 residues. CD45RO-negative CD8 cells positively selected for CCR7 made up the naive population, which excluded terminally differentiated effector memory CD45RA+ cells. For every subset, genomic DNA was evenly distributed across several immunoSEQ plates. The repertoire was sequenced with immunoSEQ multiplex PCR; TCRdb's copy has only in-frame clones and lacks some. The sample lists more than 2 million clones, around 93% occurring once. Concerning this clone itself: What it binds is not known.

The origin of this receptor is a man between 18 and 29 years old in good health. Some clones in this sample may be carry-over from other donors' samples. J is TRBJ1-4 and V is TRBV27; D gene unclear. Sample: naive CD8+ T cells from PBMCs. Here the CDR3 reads CASSLLWEGATNEKLFF. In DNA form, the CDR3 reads TGTGCCAGCAGTTTATTGTGGGAGGGAGCAACTAATGAAAAACTGTTTTTT.